Following are 4 T cell receptor beta chains from one sample sequenced in a study of T cell repertoires in cytomegalovirus infection. Antigens for these TCRs are unknown. TCRdb recomputed calls from the reads with MiXCR, one row per CDR3 protein. The sample records around 800,000 distinct CDR3 sequences, approximately 32% being singletons. The sample consisted of cultured CD8+ T cells from PBMCs, taken from culture after CMV antigen stimulation. Receptors originate from a human donor in good health (CMV status not recorded). Some clones in this sample may be carry-over from other donors' samples.

This clonotype occurred many times. The chain combines TRBV7-2 with TRBJ1-1, with unresolved D. Trimming shortened V by 1 base and J by 10 bases, and 16 bases separated the two germline ends. The CDR3 length is 14 residues. Germline loops: CDR1 SGHTA, CDR2 FQGNSA. CDR3 sequence reads: CASSLVKGDDGAFF. CDR3 DNA sequence: TGTGCCAGCAGCTTAGTGAAGGGCGACGATGGAGCTTTCTTT.

This clonotype was observed a few times. This chain joins TRBV20-1 and TRBJ1-2, with D perhaps matching TRBD1 (5 bases). Germline-derived CDR1 and CDR2 are DFQATT and SNEGSKA (reference sequence). Trimming removed 7 bases at V and 1 base at J, with 16 bases between. The CDR3 spans 14 residues. The CDR3 here is CSVRPGVINYGYTF. CDR3 in DNA: TGCAGTGTTCGGCCGGGGGTAATTAACTATGGCTACACCTTC.

This clonotype was seen once. The chain joins TRBV7-6 to TRBJ2-5; D perhaps matches TRBD2 (6 bases). The CDR3 length is 16 residues. Trimming took off 4 bases at V and 4 bases at J, with 19 bases between the two ends. Germline CDR1 reads SGHVS; CDR2 reads FNYEAQ. The CDR3 DNA reads TGTGCCAGCAGCTATGAGGAGGGGTTGCCCCCAGAGACCCAGTACTTC. Amino acid sequence: CASSYEEGLPPETQYF.

A few counts support this clonotype. For the CDR3, the DNA is TGTGCCAGCAGCTCCCCAAGGACAGATACGCAGTATTTT. Residues: CASSSPRTDTQYF. The chain uses TRBV7-6 and TRBJ2-3; D is undetermined. Trimming pared 4 bases from V and 3 bases from J, leaving 8 bases between. Germline CDR1 reads SGHVS; CDR2 reads FNYEAQ. The CDR3 is 13 residues long.